A single sample gave rise to the 9 T cell receptor beta chains below, sequenced in a study of control samples from healthy donors and cancer patients. Using immunoSEQ multiplex PCR, the repertoire was profiled, and TCRdb retains in-frame clones only, with some absent. The table records about 97,000 clones, around 88% of them present only once. Input material: blood. The receptors come from a man aged 25 to 40 in good health.

This rearrangement joins TRBV9 to TRBJ1-1; D is perhaps TRBD1 (5 bases). CDR3 length: 15 amino acids. Germline V gene data show CDR1 as SGDLS and CDR2 as YYNGEE. Trimming pared 0 bases from V and 4 bases from J, leaving 13 bases between. The CDR3 DNA sequence: TGTGCCAGCAGCGTAGTCTCCCGTGGGGGCACTGAAGCTTTCTTT. Translation gives CASSVVSRGGTEAFF.

This clone showed up just once. The CDR3 DNA is TGTGCCAGCAGTGAAACCGACCTAAAATGGACTTCACTAAAACAAAACTTTTACGAGCAGTACTTC. Protein sequence: CASSETDLKWTSLKQNFYEQYF. V usage is TRBV6-1 and J usage is TRBJ2-7, with D maybe TRBD2 (5 bases). The CDR3 consists of 22 residues. Germline V gene lookup returns CDR1 MNHNS and CDR2 SASEGT. Trimming pared 2 bases from V and 4 bases from J, leaving 36 bases between.

The chain employs TRBV6-2 or TRBV6-3 and TRBJ2-7, with D unclear. The V gene lost 2 bases and the J gene lost 1 base, with 9 bases spanning the gap. The CDR3 length is 14 residues. From germline, CDR1 is MNHEY and CDR2 SVGEGT. CDR3 protein: CASSYGGTSYEQYV. DNA of the CDR3: TGTGCCAGCAGTTACGGCGGCACTTCCTACGAGCAGTACGTC.

The chain couples TRBV5-6 to TRBJ1-2; 8 nucleotides align to TRBD1. Trimming took 2 bases from V and 3 from J; bases not matched to a gene: 12. Germline V gene data show CDR1 as SGHDT and CDR2 as YYEEEE. The CDR3 totals 17 residues. Here the CDR3 reads CASSFSPKTGDYYGYTF. As DNA, the CDR3 is TGTGCCAGCAGCTTCAGCCCAAAGACAGGGGATTACTATGGCTACACCTTC. Full variable domain (rest looked up from reference TRBV5-6 and TRBJ1-2): DAGVTQSPTHLIKTRGQQVTLRCSPKSGHDTVSWYQQALGQGPQFIFQYYEEEERQRGNFPDRFSGHQFPNYSSELNVNALLLGDSALYLCASSFSPKTGDYYGYTFGSGTRLTVV.

The rearrangement uses TRBV7-2 and TRBJ1-2; a possible D gene is TRBD1 (6 bases). Germline loops: CDR1 SGHTA, CDR2 FQGNSA. The CDR3 runs 13 residues. V lost 5 bases and J lost 2, with 9 bases in between. CDR3 sequence reads: CASSMDRNYGYTF. CDR3 bases: TGTGCCAGCAGCATGGACAGAAACTATGGCTACACCTTC.

The chain joins TRBV9 to TRBJ2-1; 9 positions match TRBD2. The CDR3 runs 13 residues. Trimming took 4 bases from V and 9 from J; bases not matched to a gene: 5. The germline V gene encodes CDR1 SGDLS and CDR2 YYNGEE. In DNA form, the CDR3 reads TGTGCCAGCAGCACCGGCGGGAGGGGTGAGCAGTTCTTC. Translation gives CASSTGGRGEQFF. The full variable domain, its missing parts supplied by reference TRBV9 and TRBJ2-1, is DSGVTQTPKHLITATGQRVTLRCSPRSGDLSVYWYQQSLDQGLQFLIQYYNGEERAKGNILERFSAQQFPDLHSELNLSSLELGDSALYFCASSTGGRGEQFFGPGTRLTVL.

The rearrangement links TRBV30 to TRBJ2-4; D is possibly TRBD1 (6 bases). V dropped 3 bases and J dropped 4 bases, with 10 bases sitting between them. CDR3 length equals 13 residues. Germline assignment: CDR1 GTSNPN and CDR2 SVGIG (reference sequence). The CDR3 region has the DNA TGTGCCTGGAGCCCGGACAGTAAAAACATTCAGTACTTC. Amino acid sequence: CAWSPDSKNIQYF.

The chain couples TRBV3-1 (or the pseudogene TRBV3-2) to TRBJ2-7; D ambiguous. The CDR3 totals 12 residues. Germline V gene sequence: CDR1 LGHDT, CDR2 YNNKEL (reference sequence). The V and J ends lost 4 bases and 0 bases respectively, with 4 bases between them. Written as DNA, the CDR3 is TGTGCCAGCAGCCGTGCCTCCTACGAGCAGTACTTC. This gives the protein CASSRASYEQYF.

This chain joins TRBV11-2 and TRBJ1-3, with D tentatively TRBD1 (6 bases). Germline V gene lookup returns CDR1 SGHAT and CDR2 FQNNGV. V lost 0 bases to trimming and J lost 4 bases, with 10 bases between them. There are 15 residues in the CDR3. CDR3 DNA sequence: TGTGCCAGCAGCTTAGATCCCGGGGGCGGAAACACCATATATTTT. This gives the protein CASSLDPGGGNTIYF.